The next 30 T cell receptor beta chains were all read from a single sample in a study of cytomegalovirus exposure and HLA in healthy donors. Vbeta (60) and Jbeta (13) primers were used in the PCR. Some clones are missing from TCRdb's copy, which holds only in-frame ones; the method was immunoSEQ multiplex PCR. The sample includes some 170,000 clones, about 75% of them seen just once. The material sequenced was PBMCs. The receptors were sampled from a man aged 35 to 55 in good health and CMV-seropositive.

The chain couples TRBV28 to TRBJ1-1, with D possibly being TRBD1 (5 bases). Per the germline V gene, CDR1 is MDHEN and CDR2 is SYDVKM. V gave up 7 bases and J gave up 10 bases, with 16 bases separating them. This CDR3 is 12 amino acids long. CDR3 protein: CASIQVATGAFF. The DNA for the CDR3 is TGTGCCAGCATACAGGTTGCTACGGGAGCTTTCTTT.

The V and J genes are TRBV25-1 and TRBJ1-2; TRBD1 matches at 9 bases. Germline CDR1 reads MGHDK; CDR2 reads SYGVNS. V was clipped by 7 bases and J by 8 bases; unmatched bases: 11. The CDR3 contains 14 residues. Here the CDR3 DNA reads TGTGCCAGCACCCCAGGGGGACAGGGAAGCGGCTACACCTTC. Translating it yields CASTPGGQGSGYTF.

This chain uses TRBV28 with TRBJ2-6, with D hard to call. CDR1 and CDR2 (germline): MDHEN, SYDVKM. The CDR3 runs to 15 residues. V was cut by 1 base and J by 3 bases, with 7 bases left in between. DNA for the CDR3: TGTGCCAGCAGTTTATCAGGTTATGGGGCCAACGTCCTGACTTTC. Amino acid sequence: CASSLSGYGANVLTF.

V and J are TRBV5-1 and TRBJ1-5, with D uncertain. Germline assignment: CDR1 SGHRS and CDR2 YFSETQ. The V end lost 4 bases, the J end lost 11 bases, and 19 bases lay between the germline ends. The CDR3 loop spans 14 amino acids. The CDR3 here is CASSPGPAGESQHF. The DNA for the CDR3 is TGCGCCAGCAGCCCAGGACCCGCGGGAGAGTCCCAGCATTTT.

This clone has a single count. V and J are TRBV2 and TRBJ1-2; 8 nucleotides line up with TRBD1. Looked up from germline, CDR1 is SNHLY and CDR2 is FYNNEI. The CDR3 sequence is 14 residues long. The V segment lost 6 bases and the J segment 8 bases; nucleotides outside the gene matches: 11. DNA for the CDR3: TGTGCCAGCAGGCCGGCGGACAGGGCGGGAGGCTACACCTTC. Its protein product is CASRPADRAGGYTF.

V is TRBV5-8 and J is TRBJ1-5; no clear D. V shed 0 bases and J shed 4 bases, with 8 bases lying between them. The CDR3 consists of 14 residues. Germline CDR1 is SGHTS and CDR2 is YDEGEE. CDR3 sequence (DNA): TGTGCCAGCAGCTTGGAGACATTAAATCAGCCCCAGCATTTT. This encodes CASSLETLNQPQHF.

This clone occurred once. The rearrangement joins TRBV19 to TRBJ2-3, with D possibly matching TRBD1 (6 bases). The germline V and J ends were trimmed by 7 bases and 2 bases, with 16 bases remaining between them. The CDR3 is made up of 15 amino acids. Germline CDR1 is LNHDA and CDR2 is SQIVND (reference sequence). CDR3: CASTVGAADTDTQYF. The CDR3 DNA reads TGTGCCAGTACCGTGGGGGCAGCTGACACAGATACGCAGTATTTT.

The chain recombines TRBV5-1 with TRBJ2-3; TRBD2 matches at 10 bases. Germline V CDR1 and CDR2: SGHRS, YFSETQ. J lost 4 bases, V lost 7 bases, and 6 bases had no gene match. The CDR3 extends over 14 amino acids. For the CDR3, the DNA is TGCGCCAGCGGAATAGCGGGAGGCCCAGATACGCAGTATTTT. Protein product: CASGIAGGPDTQYF. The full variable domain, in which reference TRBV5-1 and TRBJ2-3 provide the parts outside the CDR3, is KAGVTQTPRYLIKTRGQQVTLSCSPISGHRSVSWYQQTPGQGLQFLFEYFSETQRNKGNFPGRFSGRQFSNSRSEMNVSTLELGDSALYLCASGIAGGPDTQYFGPGTRLTVL.

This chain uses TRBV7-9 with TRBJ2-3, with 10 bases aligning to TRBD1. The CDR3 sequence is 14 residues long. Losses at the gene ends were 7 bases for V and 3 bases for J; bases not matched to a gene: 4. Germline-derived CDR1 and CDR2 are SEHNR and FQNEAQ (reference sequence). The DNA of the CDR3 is TGTGCCAGCACCATGGGACAGGGGACAGATACGCAGTATTTT. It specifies CASTMGQGTDTQYF.

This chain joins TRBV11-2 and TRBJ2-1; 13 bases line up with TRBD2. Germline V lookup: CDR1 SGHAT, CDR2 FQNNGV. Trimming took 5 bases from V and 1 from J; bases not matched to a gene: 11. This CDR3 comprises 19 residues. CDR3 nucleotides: TGTGCCAGCAGCAACTCCGGGACTAGCGGGATAGGGTCCTACAATGAGCAGTTCTTC. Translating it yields CASSNSGTSGIGSYNEQFF. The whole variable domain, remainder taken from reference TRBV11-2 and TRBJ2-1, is EAGVAQSPRYKIIEKRQSVAFWCNPISGHATLYWYQQILGQGPKLLIQFQNNGVVDDSQLPKDRFSAERLKGVDSTLKIQPAKLEDSAVYLCASSNSGTSGIGSYNEQFFGPGTRLTVL.

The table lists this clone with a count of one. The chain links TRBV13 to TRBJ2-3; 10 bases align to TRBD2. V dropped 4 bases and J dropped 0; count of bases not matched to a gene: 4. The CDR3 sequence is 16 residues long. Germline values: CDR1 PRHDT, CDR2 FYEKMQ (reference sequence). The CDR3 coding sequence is TGTGCCAGCAGCTCCCGTAGCGGGAGGAGCACAGATACGCAGTATTTT. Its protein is CASSSRSGRSTDTQYF. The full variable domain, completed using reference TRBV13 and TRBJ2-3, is AAGVIQSPRHLIKEKRETATLKCYPIPRHDTVYWYQQGPGQDPQFLISFYEKMQSDKGSIPDRFSAQQFSDYHSELNMSSLELGDSALYFCASSSRSGRSTDTQYFGPGTRLTVL.

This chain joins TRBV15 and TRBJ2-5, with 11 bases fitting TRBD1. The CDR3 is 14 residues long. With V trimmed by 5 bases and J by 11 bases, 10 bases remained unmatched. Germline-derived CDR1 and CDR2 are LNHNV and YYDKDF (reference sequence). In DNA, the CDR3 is TGTGCCACCAGCCTCGGACAGGGGGCAGGTGAGCAGTACTTC. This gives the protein CATSLGQGAGEQYF.

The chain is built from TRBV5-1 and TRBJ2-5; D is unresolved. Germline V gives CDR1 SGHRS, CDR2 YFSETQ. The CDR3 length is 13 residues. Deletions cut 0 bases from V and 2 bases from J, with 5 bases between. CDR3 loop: CASSLVRQETQYF. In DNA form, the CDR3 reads TGCGCCAGCAGCTTGGTTAGACAAGAGACCCAGTACTTC. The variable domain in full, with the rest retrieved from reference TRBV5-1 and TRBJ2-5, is KAGVTQTPRYLIKTRGQQVTLSCSPISGHRSVSWYQQTPGQGLQFLFEYFSETQRNKGNFPGRFSGRQFSNSRSEMNVSTLELGDSALYLCASSLVRQETQYFGPGTRLLVL.

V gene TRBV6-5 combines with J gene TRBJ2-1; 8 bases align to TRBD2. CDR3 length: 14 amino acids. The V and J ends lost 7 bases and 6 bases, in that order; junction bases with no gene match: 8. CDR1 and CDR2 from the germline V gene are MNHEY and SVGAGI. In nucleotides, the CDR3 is TGTGCCAGCATAGCCACCGGGACTAGCAATGAGCAGTTCTTC. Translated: CASIATGTSNEQFF.

CDR3 nucleotides: TGCGCCAGCAGCCGGTATACGGGGGCAGATACGCAGTATTTT. Its protein product is CASSRYTGADTQYF. The chain couples TRBV5-1 to TRBJ2-3; maybe TRBD2 (6 bases). The CDR3 is made up of 14 amino acids. Per the germline V gene, CDR1 is SGHRS and CDR2 is YFSETQ. The V end lost 4 bases, the J end lost 4 bases, and 13 bases lay between the germline ends.

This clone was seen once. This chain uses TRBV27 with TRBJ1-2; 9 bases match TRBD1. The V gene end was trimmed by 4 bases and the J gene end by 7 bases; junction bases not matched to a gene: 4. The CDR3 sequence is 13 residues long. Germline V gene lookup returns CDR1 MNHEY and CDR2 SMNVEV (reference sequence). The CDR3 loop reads CASSSRTGVGYTF. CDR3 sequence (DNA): TGTGCCAGCAGTTCACGGACAGGGGTTGGCTACACCTTC.

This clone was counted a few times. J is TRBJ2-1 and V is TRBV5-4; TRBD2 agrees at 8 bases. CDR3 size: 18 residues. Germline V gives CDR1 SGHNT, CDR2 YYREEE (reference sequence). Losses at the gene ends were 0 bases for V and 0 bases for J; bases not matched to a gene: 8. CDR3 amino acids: CASSLAASGFFSYNEQFF. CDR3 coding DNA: TGTGCCAGCAGCTTGGCGGCTAGCGGGTTTTTCTCCTACAATGAGCAGTTCTTC.

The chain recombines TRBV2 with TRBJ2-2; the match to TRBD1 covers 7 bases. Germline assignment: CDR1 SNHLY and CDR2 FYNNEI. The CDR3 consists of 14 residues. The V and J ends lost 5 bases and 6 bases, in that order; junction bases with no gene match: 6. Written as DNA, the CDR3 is TGTGCCAGCAGTCCCCGGACAGGTTCCGGGGAGCTGTTTTTT. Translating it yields CASSPRTGSGELFF.

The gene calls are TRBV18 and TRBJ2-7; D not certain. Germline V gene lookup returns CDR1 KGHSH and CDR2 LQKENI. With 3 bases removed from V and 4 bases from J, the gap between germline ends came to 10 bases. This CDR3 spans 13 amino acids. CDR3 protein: CASSPPMRYEQYF. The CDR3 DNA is TGTGCCAGCTCACCCCCCATGAGATACGAGCAGTACTTC.

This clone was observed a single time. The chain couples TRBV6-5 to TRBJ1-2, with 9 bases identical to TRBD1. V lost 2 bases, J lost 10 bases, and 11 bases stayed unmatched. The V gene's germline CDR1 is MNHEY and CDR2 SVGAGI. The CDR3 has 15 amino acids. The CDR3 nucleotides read TGTGCCAGCAGTTACGTCCGCGGGACAGGGAGTGACTACACCTTC. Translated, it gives CASSYVRGTGSDYTF.

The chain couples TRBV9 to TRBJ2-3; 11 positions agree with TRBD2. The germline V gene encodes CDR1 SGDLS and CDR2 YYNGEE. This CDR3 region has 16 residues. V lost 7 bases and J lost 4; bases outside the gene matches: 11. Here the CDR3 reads CASGRVPGLAADTQYF. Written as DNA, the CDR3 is TGTGCCAGCGGTCGAGTCCCGGGACTAGCGGCAGATACGCAGTATTTT. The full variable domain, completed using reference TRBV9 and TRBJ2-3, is DSGVTQTPKHLITATGQRVTLRCSPRSGDLSVYWYQQSLDQGLQFLIQYYNGEERAKGNILERFSAQQFPDLHSELNLSSLELGDSALYFCASGRVPGLAADTQYFGPGTRLTVL.

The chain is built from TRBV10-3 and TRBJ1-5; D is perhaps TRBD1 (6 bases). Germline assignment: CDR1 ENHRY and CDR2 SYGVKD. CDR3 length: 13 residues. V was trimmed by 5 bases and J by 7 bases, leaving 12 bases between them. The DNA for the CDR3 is TGTGCCATCAGTTTACAGGGCGGCCAGCCCCAGCATTTT. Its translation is CAISLQGGQPQHF.

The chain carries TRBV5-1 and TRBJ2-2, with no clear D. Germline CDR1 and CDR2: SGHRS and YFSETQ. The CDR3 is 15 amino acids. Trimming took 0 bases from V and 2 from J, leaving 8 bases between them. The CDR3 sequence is CASSLEARNTGELFF. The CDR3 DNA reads TGCGCCAGCAGCTTGGAGGCTAGAAACACCGGGGAGCTGTTTTTT.

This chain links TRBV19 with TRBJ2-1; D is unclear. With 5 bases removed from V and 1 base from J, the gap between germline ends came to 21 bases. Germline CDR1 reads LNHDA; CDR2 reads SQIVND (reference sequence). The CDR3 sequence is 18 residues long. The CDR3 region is CASSVGEVWRGSYNEQFF. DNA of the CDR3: TGTGCCAGTAGTGTTGGCGAGGTTTGGCGAGGTTCCTACAATGAGCAGTTCTTC.

The CDR3 nucleotides read TGTGCCAGCAGACCCCAGGACAGGCTTGATCAGCCCCAGCATTTT. Amino acids: CASRPQDRLDQPQHF. The chain recombines TRBV27 with TRBJ1-5, with TRBD1 matching over 7 bases. V lost 6 bases, J lost 5 bases, and 10 bases stayed unmatched. Germline CDR1 reads MNHEY; CDR2 reads SMNVEV (reference sequence). The CDR3 has 15 amino acids.

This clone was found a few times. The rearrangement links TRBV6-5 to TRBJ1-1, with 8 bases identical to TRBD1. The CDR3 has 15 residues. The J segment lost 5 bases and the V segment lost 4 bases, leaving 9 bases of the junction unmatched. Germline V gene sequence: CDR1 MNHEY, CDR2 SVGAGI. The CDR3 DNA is TGTGCCAGCAGTTCCGCGGACAGGGTAGTTACTGAAGCTTTCTTT. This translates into CASSSADRVVTEAFF.

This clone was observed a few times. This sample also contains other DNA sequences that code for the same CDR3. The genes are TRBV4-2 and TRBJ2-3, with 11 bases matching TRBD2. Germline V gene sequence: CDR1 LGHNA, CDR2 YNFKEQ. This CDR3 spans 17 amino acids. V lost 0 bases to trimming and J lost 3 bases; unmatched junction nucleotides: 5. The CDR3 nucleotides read TGTGCCAGCAGCCAAGAGGGTACTAGCGGGAGAACAGATACGCAGTATTTT. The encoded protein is CASSQEGTSGRTDTQYF.

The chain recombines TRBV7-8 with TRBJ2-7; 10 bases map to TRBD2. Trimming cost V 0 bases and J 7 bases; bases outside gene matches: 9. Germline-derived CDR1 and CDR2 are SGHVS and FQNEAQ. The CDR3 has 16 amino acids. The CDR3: CASSLAPSGGPYEQYF. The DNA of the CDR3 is TGTGCCAGCAGCTTAGCTCCTAGCGGGGGACCTTATGAGCAGTACTTC. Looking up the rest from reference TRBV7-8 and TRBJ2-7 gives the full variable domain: GAGVSQSPRYKVAKRGQDVALRCDPISGHVSLFWYQQALGQGPEFLTYFQNEAQLDKSGLPSDRFFAERPEGSVSTLKIQRTQQEDSAVYLCASSLAPSGGPYEQYFGPGTRLTVT.

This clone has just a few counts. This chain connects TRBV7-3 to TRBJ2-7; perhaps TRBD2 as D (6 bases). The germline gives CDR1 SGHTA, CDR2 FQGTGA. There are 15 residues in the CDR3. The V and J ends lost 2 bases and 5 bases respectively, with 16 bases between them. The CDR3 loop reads CASSLSPGRNHEQYF. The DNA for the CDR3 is TGTGCCAGCAGCTTATCCCCAGGGAGGAATCACGAGCAGTACTTC.

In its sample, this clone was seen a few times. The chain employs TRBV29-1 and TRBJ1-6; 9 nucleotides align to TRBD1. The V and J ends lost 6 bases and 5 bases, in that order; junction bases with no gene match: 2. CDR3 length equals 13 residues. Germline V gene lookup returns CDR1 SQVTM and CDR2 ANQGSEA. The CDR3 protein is CSVRQGDNSPLHF. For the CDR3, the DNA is TGCAGCGTCCGACAGGGGGATAATTCACCCCTCCACTTT.